This T cell receptor beta chain was obtained from a study of cytomegalovirus exposure and HLA in healthy donors. Primers included in the PCR were 60 Vbeta and 13 Jbeta primers. Measured with immunoSEQ multiplex PCR; TCRdb has only the in-frame clones, and not every one. The sample includes some 130,000 clones, 77% seen only once; the top ten take about 1%. The CDR3 has 15 residues. The V gene's germline CDR1 is GTSNPN and CDR2 SVGIG (reference sequence). V was trimmed by 2 bases and J by 2 bases, leaving 15 bases between them. This receptor was obtained from a woman aged 55-69 years in good health and CMV-seronegative. The sequenced material came from PBMCs. The rearrangement uses TRBV30 and TRBJ2-5, with D maybe TRBD2 (7 bases). The CDR3 region is CAWSRGGTGQETQYF. CDR3 sequence (DNA): TGTGCCTGGAGTAGGGGGGGGACGGGGCAAGAGACCCAGTACTTC.